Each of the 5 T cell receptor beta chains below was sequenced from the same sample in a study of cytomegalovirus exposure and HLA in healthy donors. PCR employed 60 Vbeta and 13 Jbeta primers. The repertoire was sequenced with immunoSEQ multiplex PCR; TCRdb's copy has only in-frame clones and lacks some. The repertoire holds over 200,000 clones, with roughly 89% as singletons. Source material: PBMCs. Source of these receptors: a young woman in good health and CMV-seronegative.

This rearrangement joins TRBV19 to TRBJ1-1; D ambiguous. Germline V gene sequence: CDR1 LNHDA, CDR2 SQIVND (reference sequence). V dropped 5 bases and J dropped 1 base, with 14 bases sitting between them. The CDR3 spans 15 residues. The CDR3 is CASSLLGNSNTEAFF. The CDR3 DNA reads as TGTGCCAGTAGTCTCCTTGGCAATTCGAACACTGAAGCTTTCTTT. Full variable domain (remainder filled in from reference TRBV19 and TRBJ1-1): DGGITQSPKYLFRKEGQNVTLSCEQNLNHDAMYWYRQDPGQGLRLIYYSQIVNDFQKGDIAEGYSVSREKKESFPLTVTSAQKNPTAFYLCASSLLGNSNTEAFFGQGTRLTVV.

Here the CDR3 DNA reads TGTGCCAGTTCCTCGAGTGGAGGTCTCTCTGGAAACACCATATATTTT. Translated: CASSSSGGLSGNTIYF. The chain is built from TRBV6-4 and TRBJ1-3, with D uncertain. The V end lost 9 bases, the J end lost 0 bases, and 18 bases lay between the germline ends. The germline CDR1 and CDR2 sequences are MRHNA and SNTAGT. The length of the CDR3 is 16 residues.

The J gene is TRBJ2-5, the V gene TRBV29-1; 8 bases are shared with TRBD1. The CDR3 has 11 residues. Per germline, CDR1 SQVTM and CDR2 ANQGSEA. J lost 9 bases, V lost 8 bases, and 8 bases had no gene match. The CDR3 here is CSIATGAPQYF. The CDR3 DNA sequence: TGCAGCATCGCGACAGGGGCGCCCCAGTACTTC.

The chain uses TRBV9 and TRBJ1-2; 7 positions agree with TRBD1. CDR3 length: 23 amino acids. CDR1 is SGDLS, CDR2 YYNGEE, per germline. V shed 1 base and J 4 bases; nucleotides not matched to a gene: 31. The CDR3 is CASSVPENRDREGKVRDSYGYTF. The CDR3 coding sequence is TGTGCCAGCAGCGTACCAGAGAACCGGGACAGAGAAGGGAAAGTTAGAGATAGCTATGGCTACACCTTC.

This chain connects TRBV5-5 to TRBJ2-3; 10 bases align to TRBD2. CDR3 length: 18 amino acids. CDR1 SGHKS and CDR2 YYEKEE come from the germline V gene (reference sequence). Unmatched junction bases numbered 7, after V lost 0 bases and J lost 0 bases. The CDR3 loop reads CASSLGLAGGGSTDTQYF. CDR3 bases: TGTGCCAGCAGCTTGGGATTAGCGGGGGGAGGGAGCACAGATACGCAGTATTTT.